The 32 T cell receptor beta chains below were found in one sample sequenced in a study of blood T cell repertoires in COVID-19. This table comes from immunoSEQ multiplex PCR, and its TCRdb copy is limited to in-frame clones, with some not included. The sample carries under 250,000 clones, around 90% recorded once. Sequenced input: peripheral blood. The receptors come from a man between 60 and 75 years old who had recovered from COVID-19.

This CDR3 is CASSPKSLLTQHF. The CDR3 coding sequence is TGTGCCAGTAGCCCTAAGTCCTTATTGACCCAGCATTTT. The V gene is TRBV19, the J gene TRBJ1-5, with D hard to call. Germline-derived CDR1 and CDR2 are LNHDA and SQIVND (reference sequence). V was trimmed by 6 bases and J by 11 bases, leaving 17 bases between them. The CDR3 covers 13 residues. The full variable domain, with the rest looked up from reference TRBV19 and TRBJ1-5, is DGGITQSPKYLFRKEGQNVTLSCEQNLNHDAMYWYRQDPGQGLRLIYYSQIVNDFQKGDIAEGYSVSREKKESFPLTVTSAQKNPTAFYLCASSPKSLLTQHFGDGTRLSIL.

The chain couples TRBV2 to TRBJ2-7; 7 bases are shared with TRBD2. CDR1 and CDR2 (germline): SNHLY, FYNNEI. After removal of 5 bases from V and 7 bases from J, the junction contained 8 bases not matched to a gene. The CDR3 is made up of 13 amino acids. The CDR3 sequence is CASSYDGRGEQYF. Written as DNA, the CDR3 is TGTGCCAGCAGTTACGATGGGAGGGGAGAGCAGTACTTC.

The chain carries TRBV7-3 and TRBJ2-1, with 10 bases that match TRBD2. This CDR3 is built from 15 residues. J was trimmed by 4 bases and V by 5 bases; bases with no gene match: 5. Germline loops: CDR1 SGHTA, CDR2 FQGTGA. For the CDR3, the DNA is TGTGCCAGCAGCGCCAGCGGGGGGGCTTACAATGAGCAGTTCTTC. Its translation: CASSASGGAYNEQFF.

This chain links TRBV11-2 with TRBJ2-7, with TRBD1 identical over 8 bases. The CDR3 sequence is 15 residues long. Trimming took 5 bases from V and 1 from J; bases not matched to a gene: 7. CDR1 and CDR2 (germline): SGHAT, FQNNGV. DNA for the CDR3: TGTGCCAGCAGCCAGGACAGGGTTGAGTCCTACGAGCAGTACTTC. Translated: CASSQDRVESYEQYF.

This clone has a handful of counts. The chain links TRBV7-9 to TRBJ2-7; D possibly corresponds to TRBD2 (6 bases). Germline values: CDR1 SEHNR, CDR2 FQNEAQ (reference sequence). Trimming left V 3 bases short and J 0 bases short, with 9 bases between. This CDR3 has 14 amino acids. CDR3 DNA: TGTGCCAGCAGCTTCGGGGGTGACTCCTACGAGCAGTACTTC. Translated, it gives CASSFGGDSYEQYF.

The chain employs TRBV4-1 and TRBJ2-1, with 14 bases matching TRBD2. The CDR3 runs 17 residues. V lost 4 bases, J lost 3 bases, and 5 bases stayed unmatched. The V gene's germline CDR1 is MGHRA and CDR2 YSYEKL. The chain's CDR3 is CASSPGLAGAGYNEQFF. As DNA, the CDR3 is TGCGCCAGCAGCCCGGGACTAGCGGGGGCCGGCTACAATGAGCAGTTCTTC.

The J gene is TRBJ2-5, the V gene TRBV5-1; D is perhaps TRBD2 (6 bases). Per germline, CDR1 SGHRS and CDR2 YFSETQ. Trimming left V 5 bases short and J 3 bases short, with 14 bases between. The CDR3 contains 14 residues. The CDR3 loop reads CASSFRDFKETQYF. CDR3 nucleotide sequence: TGCGCCAGCAGTTTCCGGGACTTCAAAGAGACCCAGTACTTC.

The chain combines TRBV30 with TRBJ1-6; TRBD1 matches 10 bases. The CDR3 is made up of 14 amino acids. Unmatched junction bases numbered 8, after V lost 1 base and J lost 14 bases. Germline V gives CDR1 GTSNPN, CDR2 SVGIG (reference sequence). The CDR3 sequence is CAWSATGGSLALHF. Here the CDR3 DNA reads TGTGCCTGGAGTGCGACAGGGGGCTCTCTGGCCCTCCACTTT.

This clone was detected only once. This rearrangement joins TRBV7-8 to TRBJ2-5; 7 nucleotides agree with TRBD2. The CDR3 spans 13 residues. In germline, CDR1 is SGHVS, CDR2 FQNEAQ. V lost 8 bases and J lost 2; bases outside the gene matches: 5. The CDR3 spells CASRWGGQETQYF. CDR3 in DNA: TGTGCCAGCCGGTGGGGGGGGCAAGAGACCCAGTACTTC.

DNA of the CDR3: TGTGCCAGCAGCCCCGACCAGGACAGGGGGCATTCACCCCTCCACTTT. Encoded protein: CASSPDQDRGHSPLHF. This rearrangement joins TRBV5-4 to TRBJ1-6; TRBD1 matches 11 bases. This CDR3 is 16 amino acids long. After removal of 4 bases from V and 8 bases from J, the junction contained 8 bases not matched to a gene. Germline assignment: CDR1 SGHNT and CDR2 YYREEE (reference sequence).

The chain has TRBV7-2 and TRBJ2-3; TRBD2 might be the D (5 bases). The V end lost 5 bases, the J end lost 1 base, and 10 bases lay between the germline ends. The CDR3 length is 14 residues. Looked up from germline, CDR1 is SGHTA and CDR2 is FQGNSA. DNA of the CDR3: TGTGCCAGCAGCCCGGACTGGGGCACAGATACGCAGTATTTT. Its protein product is CASSPDWGTDTQYF.

This rearrangement joins TRBV2 to TRBJ2-1; no reliable D call. Trimming left V 7 bases short and J 1 base short, with 17 bases between. CDR3 length: 16 residues. Germline CDR1 reads SNHLY; CDR2 reads FYNNEI. DNA of the CDR3: TGTGCCAGCAACCCTCTCGGTGCCTTTTCCTACAATGAGCAGTTCTTC. Amino acid sequence: CASNPLGAFSYNEQFF. The complete variable domain, with remaining parts taken from reference TRBV2 and TRBJ2-1, reads EPEVTQTPSHQVTQMGQEVILRCVPISNHLYFYWYRQILGQKVEFLVSFYNNEISEKSEIFDDQFSVERPDGSNFTLKIRSTKLEDSAMYFCASNPLGAFSYNEQFFGPGTRLTVL.

J is TRBJ2-7 and V is TRBV9; the match to TRBD1 covers 10 bases. Germline assignment: CDR1 SGDLS and CDR2 YYNGEE. The J segment lost 0 bases and the V segment lost 4 bases, leaving 4 bases of the junction unmatched. This CDR3 region has 15 residues. CDR3 protein: CASSRQGAGSYEQYF. The CDR3 nucleotides are TGTGCCAGCAGCCGACAGGGGGCTGGCTCCTACGAGCAGTACTTC.

The rearrangement links TRBV27 to TRBJ2-3, with 14 bases matching TRBD2. The CDR3 length is 15 residues. Germline V gene sequence: CDR1 MNHEY, CDR2 SMNVEV (reference sequence). Trimming removed 6 bases from V and 10 bases from J; junction bases left unmatched: 9. CDR3 in DNA: TGTGCCAGCAGCCCGGGACTAGCGGGAGAACGGGCGCAGTATTTT. Its protein product is CASSPGLAGERAQYF.

V and J are TRBV5-8 and TRBJ2-7; 7 bases map to TRBD2. Germline V gene sequence: CDR1 SGHTS, CDR2 YDEGEE. V shed 1 base, J shed 6 bases, and the junction held 10 bases outside the gene matches. The CDR3 consists of 15 residues. This CDR3 reads CASSLFRGSRTEQYF. The CDR3 DNA reads TGTGCCAGCAGCTTGTTCCGCGGGAGTCGGACCGAGCAGTACTTC.

The chain couples TRBV19 to TRBJ2-2, with 7 nucleotides matching TRBD1. V was clipped by 2 bases and J by 6 bases; unmatched bases: 12. This CDR3 has 17 residues. The germline CDR1 and CDR2 sequences are LNHDA and SQIVND (reference sequence). As DNA, the CDR3 is TGTGCCAGTAGTATATTTAGGGGGACAGTCGACGCCGGGGAGCTGTTTTTT. Residues: CASSIFRGTVDAGELFF.

The genes are TRBV6-5 and TRBJ2-7; TRBD2 might be the D (5 bases). CDR3 size: 14 residues. V was cut by 0 bases and J by 6 bases, with 12 bases left in between. Per the germline V gene, CDR1 is MNHEY and CDR2 is SVGAGI. In nucleotides, the CDR3 is TGTGCCAGCAGTTACTCCCTCGGGATCGGCGAGCAGTACTTC. This translates into CASSYSLGIGEQYF.

V usage is TRBV23-1 and J usage is TRBJ2-2, with D tentatively TRBD1 (5 bases). TRBV23-1 is sorted into the ORF group, with uncertain function. The CDR3 length is 16 residues. Trimming shortened V by 3 bases and J by 0 bases, and 11 bases separated the two germline ends. CDR3 protein: CASSHSRQSNTGELFF. The CDR3 DNA reads TGCGCCAGCAGTCACTCGCGACAGTCGAACACCGGGGAGCTGTTTTTT.

The table lists this clone with a few counts. V is TRBV27 and J is TRBJ2-7; TRBD1 agrees at 8 bases. The germline CDR1 and CDR2 sequences are MNHEY and SMNVEV (reference sequence). With V trimmed by 4 bases and J by 2 bases, 1 base remained unmatched. The CDR3 length is 13 residues. CDR3 bases: TGTGCCAGCAGTTACAGGGGGGCCTACGAGCAGTACTTC. Translation: CASSYRGAYEQYF.

V gene TRBV2 combines with J gene TRBJ1-5, with D perhaps TRBD1 (6 bases). Deletions cut 7 bases from V and 4 bases from J, with 17 bases between. Germline V lookup: CDR1 SNHLY, CDR2 FYNNEI. The CDR3 is 15 residues long. CDR3 loop: CASIGGDQGNQPQHF. The CDR3 DNA sequence: TGTGCCAGCATTGGGGGGGACCAGGGGAATCAGCCCCAGCATTTT.

This clone came up once. The chain joins TRBV7-8 to TRBJ1-4, with D possibly matching TRBD1 (5 bases). The V end lost 5 bases, the J end lost 11 bases, and 12 bases lay between the germline ends. CDR1 and CDR2 from the germline V gene are SGHVS and FQNEAQ. The CDR3 has 12 residues. The chain's CDR3 is CASSPLGGKLFF. CDR3 nucleotides: TGTGCCAGCAGCCCCTTGGGGGGGAAACTGTTTTTT.

The V call is TRBV19, the J call TRBJ1-6, with a weak D call TRBD1 (6 bases). V lost 6 bases and J lost 0, with 12 bases in between. The CDR3 spans 16 residues. CDR1 and CDR2 from the germline V gene are LNHDA and SQIVND (reference sequence). The CDR3 DNA follows: TGTGCCAGTAGCAGAGGGGGTAGCTCCTATAATTCACCCCTCCACTTT. Encoded protein: CASSRGGSSYNSPLHF. The entire variable domain, with the rest obtained from reference TRBV19 and TRBJ1-6, is as follows: DGGITQSPKYLFRKEGQNVTLSCEQNLNHDAMYWYRQDPGQGLRLIYYSQIVNDFQKGDIAEGYSVSREKKESFPLTVTSAQKNPTAFYLCASSRGGSSYNSPLHFGNGTRLTVT.

The rearrangement links TRBV27 to TRBJ2-7; D is possibly TRBD1 (6 bases). Germline V lookup: CDR1 MNHEY, CDR2 SMNVEV (reference sequence). There are 18 residues in the CDR3. The ends were cut back, 2 bases at V and 0 bases at J, with 20 bases in the middle. This CDR3 reads CASSLSDPRGKGSYEQYF. The CDR3 bases are TGTGCCAGCAGTTTAAGCGACCCGAGGGGGAAGGGCTCCTACGAGCAGTACTTC.

The rearrangement uses TRBV13 and TRBJ2-3; 9 bases map to TRBD2. Germline V gene data show CDR1 as PRHDT and CDR2 as FYEKMQ (reference sequence). The J segment lost 5 bases and the V segment lost 3 bases, leaving 9 bases of the junction unmatched. This CDR3 has 16 amino acids. DNA for the CDR3: TGTGCCAGCAGCTTGGAAGCGGGGGGCGCGCAAGATACGCAGTATTTT. Translated, it gives CASSLEAGGAQDTQYF.

This clone was counted only a few times. The chain is built from TRBV9 and TRBJ2-7; no firm D call. The CDR3 is 14 amino acids. Trimming removed 0 bases at V and 2 bases at J, with 9 bases between. CDR1 SGDLS and CDR2 YYNGEE come from the germline V gene. The CDR3 sequence is CASSVESTAYEQYF. The CDR3 DNA follows: TGTGCCAGCAGCGTAGAGAGTACTGCCTACGAGCAGTACTTC.

The chain has TRBV12-3 or TRBV12-4 and TRBJ1-4, with D unclear. The V end was cut by 4 bases, the J end by 7 bases, with 4 bases between. This CDR3 contains 11 residues. In DNA, the CDR3 is TGTGCCAGCAGTTCGAGTGAAAAACTGTTTTTT. Translating gives CASSSSEKLFF.

The genes are TRBV12-3 or TRBV12-4 and TRBJ1-2; TRBD1 matches 7 bases. This CDR3 is 13 amino acids long. The V segment lost 6 bases and the J segment 5 bases; nucleotides outside the gene matches: 6. The CDR3 DNA follows: TGTGCCAGCAGCCCGGGACAGTTTTATGGCTACACCTTC. It yields the protein CASSPGQFYGYTF.

The chain uses TRBV19 and TRBJ2-1, with 9 bases fitting TRBD1. The germline CDR1 and CDR2 sequences are LNHDA and SQIVND (reference sequence). This CDR3 is 16 amino acids long. The V gene end was trimmed by 3 bases and the J gene end by 2 bases; junction bases not matched to a gene: 5. Here the CDR3 reads CASSIQGQGPYNEQFF. In DNA form, the CDR3 reads TGTGCCAGTAGTATTCAGGGACAGGGCCCCTACAATGAGCAGTTCTTC.

This chain connects TRBV5-5 to TRBJ1-6; no clear D. This CDR3 has 14 residues. In germline, CDR1 is SGHKS, CDR2 YYEKEE (reference sequence). V lost 1 base to trimming and J lost 7 bases, with 9 bases between them. The CDR3, as DNA: TGTGCCAGCAGCTTGCGAGGGATAAATTCACCCCTCCACTTT. Its protein product is CASSLRGINSPLHF. Together with reference TRBV5-5 and TRBJ1-6, the CDR3 gives the full variable domain: DAGVTQSPTHLIKTRGQQVTLRCSPISGHKSVSWYQQVLGQGPQFIFQYYEKEERGRGNFPDRFSARQFPNYSSELNVNALLLGDSALYLCASSLRGINSPLHFGNGTRLTVT.

This chain joins TRBV11-3 and TRBJ2-3, with 9 bases matching TRBD1. The germline V gene has CDR1 SGHNT and CDR2 YENEEA. The CDR3 has 14 amino acids. J was trimmed by 7 bases and V by 5 bases; bases with no gene match: 7. The CDR3 DNA follows: TGTGCCAGCAGCAGGACAGGGGATGTGTATACGCAGTATTTT. It encodes CASSRTGDVYTQYF.

This sequence joins TRBV19 and TRBJ2-2; TRBD1 matches 10 bases. V dropped 4 bases and J dropped 4; count of bases not matched to a gene: 6. CDR1 and CDR2 from the germline V gene are LNHDA and SQIVND (reference sequence). The CDR3 spans 16 residues. The chain's CDR3 is CASSTDRGRATGELFF. CDR3 nucleotides: TGTGCCAGTAGTACCGACAGGGGGCGCGCCACCGGGGAGCTGTTTTTT. The complete variable domain, with remaining parts taken from reference TRBV19 and TRBJ2-2, reads DGGITQSPKYLFRKEGQNVTLSCEQNLNHDAMYWYRQDPGQGLRLIYYSQIVNDFQKGDIAEGYSVSREKKESFPLTVTSAQKNPTAFYLCASSTDRGRATGELFFGEGSRLTVL.

V is TRBV18 and J is TRBJ1-1; D ambiguous. This CDR3 comprises 13 residues. Deletions cut 2 bases from V and 0 bases from J, with 4 bases between. Germline values: CDR1 KGHSH, CDR2 LQKENI. The CDR3 nucleotides read TGTGCCAGCTCACCATTAATGAACACTGAAGCTTTCTTT. It translates to CASSPLMNTEAFF.